This is a list of T cell receptor beta chains from one sample in a study of read filtering for tumor transcriptome and immune sequencing. TCRdb passed the reads through MiXCR, listing each CDR3 protein once. The sample lists 50,000 or so distinct CDR3 sequences, 9% to 15% occurring once. Material: a population of CD138-negative cells sorted from bone marrow. All receptors come from a donor over 35 with multiple myeloma. CDR3s include the opening cysteine and the closing phenylalanine or tryptophan. Fields, in order: CDR3 protein, CDR3 DNA, clone size, D gene, J gene, V gene. D genes are given only for firm matches. Rows give clone size only sometimes, using once, few, many, or a class for an expanded clone.

CDR3 protein: CSARPQGGGNQPQHF
CDR3 DNA: TGCAGTGCTAGACCTCAGGGAGGTGGCAATCAGCCCCAGCATTTT
clone size: NA
D gene: NA
J gene: TRBJ1-5
V gene: TRBV20-1

CDR3 protein: CASSKSGGPYEQYF
CDR3 DNA: TGTGCCAGCAGCAAGAGCGGGGGGCCCTACGAGCAGTACTTC
clone size: many
D gene: TRBD2
J gene: TRBJ2-7
V gene: TRBV11-2

CDR3 protein: CASSRGDHLRNEQFF
CDR3 DNA: TGTGCCAGCTCAAGGGGGGATCATCTGAGGAATGAGCAGTTCTTC
clone size: many
D gene: NA
J gene: TRBJ2-1
V gene: TRBV6-1

CDR3 protein: CASGGGAGVTEAFF
CDR3 DNA: TGTGCCAGCGGAGGGGGGGCAGGGGTTACTGAAGCTTTCTTT
clone size: NA
D gene: NA
J gene: TRBJ1-1
V gene: TRBV5-4

CDR3 protein: CASSAGTGVHEQYF
CDR3 DNA: TGTGCCAGCAGCGCCGGGACAGGGGTACACGAGCAGTACTTC
clone size: many
D gene: TRBD1
J gene: TRBJ2-7
V gene: TRBV5-4

CDR3 protein: CASSLYDLETQYF
CDR3 DNA: TGTGCCAGCAGCTTATACGATTTAGAGACCCAGTACTTC
clone size: few
D gene: NA
J gene: TRBJ2-5
V gene: TRBV7-2

CDR3 protein: CSARVESGGYTF
CDR3 DNA: TGCAGTGCTAGAGTAGAAAGCGGGGGCTACACCTTC
clone size: many
D gene: NA
J gene: TRBJ1-2
V gene: TRBV20-1

CDR3 protein: CSARASNSNQPQHF
CDR3 DNA: TGCAGTGCTAGAGCGTCGAATAGCAATCAGCCCCAGCATTTT
clone size: many
D gene: NA
J gene: TRBJ1-5
V gene: TRBV20-1

CDR3 protein: CASSLGQFF
CDR3 DNA: TGTGCCAGCAGCTTAGGGCAGTTCTTC
clone size: many
D gene: NA
J gene: TRBJ2-1
V gene: TRBV7-3

CDR3 protein: CATWSYLDNEQFF
CDR3 DNA: TGTGCCACCTGGAGCTATTTGGACAATGAGCAGTTCTTC
clone size: NA
D gene: NA
J gene: TRBJ2-1
V gene: TRBV6-1